This T cell receptor beta chain was obtained from a study of T cells after posttransplantation cyclophosphamide. Study-level results: After PTCy, TRB diversity resembled that of CNI/methotrexate controls. Later post-transplant blood repertoires were often dominated by donor CD8+ memory clones. Skin or GI-infiltrating T cells shared few TRB sequences with blood.

Germline CDR1 is SGHAT and CDR2 is FQNNGV. The length of the CDR3 is 17 residues. Trimming at V came to 0 bases and at J to 0 bases, leaving 8 bases not matched to a gene. Comment on this clone: Its antigen is still unknown.

Method: immunoSEQ multiplex PCR; TCRdb's copy keeps in-frame clones and lacks some. The sample yields around 8,000 clones, almost 90% seen once. A marrow graft followed busulfan-fludarabine conditioning, with cyclophosphamide on days +3 and +4. The TCR comes from a female patient in her 50s who received an allogeneic stem cell transplant from a related donor, was CMV-positive, and had no GVHD. T cells may partly derive from the graft donor. This chain uses TRBV11-2 with TRBJ2-7; the match to TRBD2 covers 7 bases. The sequences come from CD4+ T cells sorted from blood, collected roughly 190 weeks after allogeneic stem cell transplant with posttransplant cyclophosphamide. CDR3 amino acids: CASSLDLGGGSSYEQYF. The CDR3 bases are TGTGCCAGCAGCTTAGATCTGGGCGGGGGTAGCTCCTACGAGCAGTACTTC.